The next 5 T cell receptor beta chains were all read from a single sample in a study of PD-L1 blockade in urothelial cancer. Profiling relied on immunoSEQ multiplex PCR, and the TCRdb table lists in-frame clones only, not all of them. The sample yields 45,000 to 65,000 clones, approximately 84% seen once. Sequencing was performed on PBMCs, taken around atezolizumab (anti-PD-L1) treatment. Every receptor here comes from a middle-aged man with urothelial cancer.

This chain links TRBV30 with TRBJ2-3; TRBD2 is a possible D gene (7 bases). V was trimmed by 5 bases and J by 6 bases, leaving 18 bases between them. The CDR3 sequence is 14 residues long. In germline, CDR1 is GTSNPN, CDR2 SVGIG (reference sequence). CDR3 in amino acids: CAWGRGTLSDTQYF. CDR3 sequence (DNA): TGTGCCTGGGGGAGGGGGACGCTGAGCGATACGCAGTATTTT.

J is TRBJ1-5 and V is TRBV28; D possibly corresponds to TRBD1 (5 bases). The V and J ends lost 7 bases and 1 base respectively, with 17 bases between them. This CDR3 is built from 16 residues. Germline assignment: CDR1 MDHEN and CDR2 SYDVKM. The chain's CDR3 is CASMTGGGWSNQPQHF. DNA for the CDR3: TGTGCCAGCATGACCGGGGGAGGTTGGAGCAATCAGCCCCAGCATTTT. The full variable domain, completed using reference TRBV28 and TRBJ1-5, is DVKVTQSSRYLVKRTGEKVFLECVQDMDHENMFWYRQDPGLGLRLIYFSYDVKMKEKGDIPEGYSVSREKKERFSLILESASTNQTSMYLCASMTGGGWSNQPQHFGDGTRLSIL.

The chain recombines TRBV4-1 with TRBJ1-1; perhaps TRBD1 as D (6 bases). The V end lost 8 bases, the J end lost 1 base, and 17 bases lay between the germline ends. CDR1 is MGHRA, CDR2 YSYEKL, per germline. This CDR3 region has 15 residues. CDR3 in DNA: TGCGCCAGCCAGGGTATAGTACAGGGGAACACTGAAGCTTTCTTT. Protein product: CASQGIVQGNTEAFF.

This clone has just one count. The chain carries TRBV6-5 and TRBJ2-1; TRBD1 might be the D (5 bases). This CDR3 comprises 12 residues. The V end was cut by 6 bases, the J end by 4 bases, with 7 bases between. Germline-derived CDR1 and CDR2 are MNHEY and SVGAGI. In DNA form, the CDR3 reads TGTGCCAGCAGCTCAGGGTACAATGAGCAGTTCTTC. Translation: CASSSGYNEQFF.

This clone is a singleton in its sample. V usage is TRBV29-1 and J usage is TRBJ2-3; 13 bases fit TRBD2. The germline gives CDR1 SQVTM, CDR2 ANQGSEA. The CDR3 length is 13 residues. V shed 8 bases and J 6 bases; nucleotides not matched to a gene: 5. The CDR3 sequence: CSTRLAGGDTQYF. DNA for the CDR3: TGCAGCACCAGACTAGCGGGAGGTGATACGCAGTATTTT.